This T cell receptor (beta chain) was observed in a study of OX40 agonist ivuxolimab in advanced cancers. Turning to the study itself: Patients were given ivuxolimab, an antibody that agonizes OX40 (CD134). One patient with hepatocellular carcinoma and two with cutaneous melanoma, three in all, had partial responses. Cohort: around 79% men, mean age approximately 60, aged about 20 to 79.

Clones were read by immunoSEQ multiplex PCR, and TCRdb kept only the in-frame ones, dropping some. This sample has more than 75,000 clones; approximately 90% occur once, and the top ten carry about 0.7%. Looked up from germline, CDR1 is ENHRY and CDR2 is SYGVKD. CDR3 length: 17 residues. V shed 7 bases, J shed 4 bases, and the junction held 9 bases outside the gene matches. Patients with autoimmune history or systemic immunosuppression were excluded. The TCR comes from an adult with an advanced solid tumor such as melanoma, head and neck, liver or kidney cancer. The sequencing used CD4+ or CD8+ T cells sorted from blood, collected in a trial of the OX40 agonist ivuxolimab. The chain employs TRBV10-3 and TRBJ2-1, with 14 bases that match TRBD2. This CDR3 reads CAITDGTSGRQYNEQFF. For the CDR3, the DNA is TGTGCCATCACCGACGGGACTAGCGGGAGACAGTACAATGAGCAGTTCTTC.